This TCR beta chain was captured in a study of shared clonotypes between healthy human individuals. This clone has more than one count but fewer than ten. The germline CDR1 and CDR2 sequences are LNHNV and YYDKDF (reference sequence). With 5 bases clipped from V and 8 bases from J, the junction kept 7 bases outside the gene matches. The length of the CDR3 is 15 residues. This table comes from immunoSEQ multiplex PCR, and its TCRdb copy is limited to in-frame clones, with some not included. The sample shows roughly 500,000 clones, roughly three quarters of them seen only once. This sequence was found in a woman aged 40 to 50 in good health. Some clones in this sample may be carry-over from other donors' samples. The chain combines TRBV15 with TRBJ1-4; the match to TRBD1 covers 11 bases. Sequenced sample: PBMCs. CDR3 sequence (DNA): TGTGCCACCAGCGGTAGGACAGGGGGCAACGAAAAACTGTTTTTT. This translates into CATSGRTGGNEKLFF.